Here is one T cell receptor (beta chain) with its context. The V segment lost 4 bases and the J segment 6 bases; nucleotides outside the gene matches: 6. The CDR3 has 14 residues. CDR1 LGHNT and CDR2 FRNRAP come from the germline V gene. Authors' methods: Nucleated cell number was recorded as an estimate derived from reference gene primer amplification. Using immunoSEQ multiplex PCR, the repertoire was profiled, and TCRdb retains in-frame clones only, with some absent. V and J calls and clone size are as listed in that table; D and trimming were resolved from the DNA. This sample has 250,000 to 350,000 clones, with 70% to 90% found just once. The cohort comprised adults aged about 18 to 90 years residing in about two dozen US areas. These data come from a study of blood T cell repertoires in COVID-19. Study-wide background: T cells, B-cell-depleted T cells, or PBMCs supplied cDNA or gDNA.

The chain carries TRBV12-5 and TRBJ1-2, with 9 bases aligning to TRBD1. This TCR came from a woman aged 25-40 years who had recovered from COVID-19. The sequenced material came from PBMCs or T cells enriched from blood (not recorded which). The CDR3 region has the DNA TGTGCTAGTGGTTCACAACAGGGGGCAAATGGCTACACCTTC. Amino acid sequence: CASGSQQGANGYTF.